Presented here are 9 T cell receptor beta chains from one specimen sequenced in a study of shared clonotypes between healthy human individuals. Profiling relied on immunoSEQ multiplex PCR, and the TCRdb table lists in-frame clones only, not all of them. Here the sample spans 2,100,000 or so clones, around 95% being singletons. Sequencing was done on a sample of naive CD4+ T cells sorted from blood. Subset given: CD45RA+ positively selected. The receptors come from a man between 18 and 35 years old in good health.

The chain combines TRBV10-2 with TRBJ2-5, with D maybe TRBD2 (6 bases). Trimming took off 8 bases at V and 3 bases at J, with 16 bases between the two ends. There are 14 residues in the CDR3. CDR1 and CDR2 (germline): WSHSY, SAAADI. CDR3 protein: CASRPGTLKETQYF. The CDR3 nucleotides read TGCGCCAGCCGACCCGGGACTTTAAAAGAGACCCAGTACTTC.

V usage is TRBV6-1 and J usage is TRBJ2-4; 13 nucleotides match TRBD2. The junction had 9 bases not matched to a gene; V was cut back by 4 bases and J by 0 bases. The CDR3 is made up of 19 amino acids. Germline V gene lookup returns CDR1 MNHNS and CDR2 SASEGT. The CDR3 here is CASSASGTSGALAKNIQYF. The CDR3 region has the DNA TGTGCCAGCAGTGCCTCTGGGACTAGCGGGGCCCTAGCCAAAAACATTCAGTACTTC.

The rearrangement uses TRBV5-4 and TRBJ2-2, with 7 bases identical to TRBD2. CDR3 length equals 15 residues. The J segment lost 7 bases and the V segment lost 0 bases, leaving 6 bases of the junction unmatched. CDR1 is SGHNT, CDR2 YYREEE, per germline (reference sequence). CDR3: CASSLASGADGELFF. The CDR3 nucleotides are TGTGCCAGCAGCTTGGCGAGCGGGGCTGACGGGGAGCTGTTTTTT.

The rearrangement uses TRBV15 and TRBJ2-5, with D unresolved. Germline V CDR1 and CDR2: LNHNV, YYDKDF (reference sequence). The CDR3 consists of 17 residues. Trimming removed 1 base at V and 2 bases at J, with 17 bases between. This CDR3 is CATSRGYLYGPQETQYF. In DNA form, the CDR3 reads TGTGCCACCAGCAGAGGATATCTTTATGGACCGCAAGAGACCCAGTACTTC.

The chain combines TRBV6-1 with TRBJ1-1; weak D call: TRBD1 (5 bases). The V gene lost 8 bases and the J gene lost 0 bases, with 10 bases spanning the gap. This CDR3 is 13 amino acids long. The V gene's germline CDR1 is MNHNS and CDR2 SASEGT. The CDR3 is CASQGRLNTEAFF. CDR3 in DNA: TGTGCCAGCCAGGGCAGGCTGAACACTGAAGCTTTCTTT.

The V call is TRBV5-4, the J call TRBJ2-6; 12 bases line up with TRBD1. V trimming: 4 bases; J trimming: 2 bases; junction bases outside the gene matches: 4. Germline assignment: CDR1 SGHNT and CDR2 YYREEE (reference sequence). This CDR3 comprises 17 residues. CDR3: CASSGTGGSTGANVLTF. Here the CDR3 DNA reads TGTGCCAGCAGCGGGACAGGGGGCAGTACTGGGGCCAACGTCCTGACTTTC. The full variable domain, rest sourced from reference TRBV5-4 and TRBJ2-6, is ETGVTQSPTHLIKTRGQQVTLRCSSQSGHNTVSWYQQALGQGPQFIFQYYREEENGRGNFPPRFSGLQFPNYSSELNVNALELDDSALYLCASSGTGGSTGANVLTFGAGSRLTVL.

This clone was detected once. The chain uses TRBV9 and TRBJ1-6; D remains unclear. The CDR3 has 16 residues. The V gene's germline CDR1 is SGDLS and CDR2 YYNGEE. Trimming took off 4 bases at V and 7 bases at J, with 18 bases between the two ends. The CDR3 coding sequence is TGTGCCAGCAGCCCGTTTATGGGAGAAGAGAATTCACCCCTCCACTTT. Residues: CASSPFMGEENSPLHF.

This sequence joins TRBV5-4 and TRBJ1-1; 8 bases align to TRBD1. V was pared by 4 bases and J by 0 bases, with 8 bases of the junction left unmatched. In germline, CDR1 is SGHNT, CDR2 YYREEE (reference sequence). The CDR3 has 16 amino acids. The DNA of the CDR3 is TGTGCCAGCAGCCCATATGACAGGGGCATGAACACTGAAGCTTTCTTT. Protein sequence: CASSPYDRGMNTEAFF.

The genes are TRBV6-6 and TRBJ2-3; D is undetermined. V was cut by 0 bases and J by 9 bases, with 7 bases left in between. This CDR3 is built from 12 residues. Germline V gene data show CDR1 as MNHNY and CDR2 as SVGAGI (reference sequence). CDR3 amino acids: CASSYSLGTQYF. The CDR3 DNA reads as TGTGCCAGCAGTTACTCGCTAGGGACGCAGTATTTT.